This T cell receptor beta chain was profiled in a study of identical twins. Study-level results: Cross-sectional statistics, not tracking of the same donors, supported the conclusions.

Germline V gives CDR1 MDHEN, CDR2 SYDVKM. The CDR3 spans 16 residues. V gave up 5 bases and J gave up 0 bases; unmatched junction bases: 10. Via MiXCR, TCRdb re-called the 5' RACE reads, giving one row per CDR3 protein. The profile shows 250,000 to 300,000 distinct CDR3 sequences, about 9% of them singletons. To note about this clonotype: The antigen is undetermined.

This sample was shared with a second study, whose subject was yellow fever vaccine responses in identical twins.

The clonotype comes from a woman in her late teens or twenties in good health. Sample: CD8+ T cells sorted from blood. The gene calls are TRBV28 and TRBJ2-7; 7 bases agree with TRBD1. DNA of the CDR3: TGTGCCAGCAGTCTAGACAGGGTATTCAGCTCCTACGAGCAGTACTTC. This sequence encodes CASSLDRVFSSYEQYF.